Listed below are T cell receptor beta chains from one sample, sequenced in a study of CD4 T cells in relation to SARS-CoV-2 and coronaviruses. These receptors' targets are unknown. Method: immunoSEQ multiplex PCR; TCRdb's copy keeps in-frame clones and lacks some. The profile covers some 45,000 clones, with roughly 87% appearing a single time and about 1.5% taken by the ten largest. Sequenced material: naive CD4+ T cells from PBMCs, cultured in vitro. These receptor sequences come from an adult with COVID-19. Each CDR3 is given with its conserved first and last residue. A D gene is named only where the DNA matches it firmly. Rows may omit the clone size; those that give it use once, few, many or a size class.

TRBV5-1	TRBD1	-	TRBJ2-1	CASSWDRRDRIYNEQFF	TGCGCCAGCAGCTGGGACCGCCGGGACAGAATTTACAATGAGCAGTTCTTC
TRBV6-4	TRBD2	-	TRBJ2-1	CASIGTGGYNEQFF	TGTGCCAGCATAGGAACGGGAGGCTACAATGAGCAGTTCTTC
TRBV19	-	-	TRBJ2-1	CASSIGGGSTYNEQFF	TGTGCCAGTAGTATAGGAGGTGGGTCTACCTACAATGAGCAGTTCTTC
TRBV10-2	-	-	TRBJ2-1	CASSEPFGKGVRLRLQFF	TGCGCCAGCAGTGAGCCTTTCGGGAAAGGGGTGCGACTCAGGCTACAGTTCTTC
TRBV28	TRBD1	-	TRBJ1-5	CASWDRGNQPQHF	TGTGCCAGCTGGGACAGGGGCAATCAGCCCCAGCATTTT
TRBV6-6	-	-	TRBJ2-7	CASTPESRDYEQYF	TGTGCCAGCACCCCCGAATCACGAGACTACGAGCAGTACTTC
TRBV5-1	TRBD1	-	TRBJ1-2	CASRLGQGARLLGYGYTF	TGCGCCAGCAGGCTCGGACAGGGGGCGCGTCTACTAGGCTATGGCTACACCTTC
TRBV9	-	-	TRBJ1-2	CASSVGQGIYGYTF	TGTGCCAGCAGCGTAGGCCAGGGGATCTATGGCTACACCTTC
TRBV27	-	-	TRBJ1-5	CASSLFGNQPQHF	TGTGCCAGCAGTTTGTTCGGCAATCAGCCCCAGCATTTT
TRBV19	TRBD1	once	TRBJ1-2	CASSITGGAGGYTF	TGTGCCAGTAGTATCACAGGGGGCGCCGGTGGCTACACCTTC
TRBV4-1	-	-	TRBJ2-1	CASSQEASARNEQFF	TGCGCCAGCAGCCAAGAGGCTAGCGCTCGCAATGAGCAGTTCTTC
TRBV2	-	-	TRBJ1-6	CASSDGRTNSPLHF	TGTGCCAGCAGTGACGGGCGGACGAATTCACCCCTCCACTTT
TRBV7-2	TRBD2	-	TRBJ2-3	CASSLGLAGTDTQYF	TGTGCCAGCAGCTTGGGACTAGCGGGCACCGATACGCAGTATTTT
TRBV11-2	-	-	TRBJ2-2	CASSALGYGELFF	TGTGCCAGCAGCGCCCTAGGCTACGGGGAGCTGTTTTTT
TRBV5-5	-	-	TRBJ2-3	CASSLQAGTADTQYF	TGTGCCAGCAGCTTGCAGGCCGGGACCGCAGATACGCAGTATTTT